The 6 T cell receptor beta chains below all came from one sample that was sequenced in a study of cytotoxic CD8 clonotypes in ibrutinib-treated CLL. The table came from immunoSEQ multiplex PCR; TCRdb's copy has only in-frame clones and leaves some out. The table shows hundreds of thousands of clones, with around three quarters occurring only once. This specimen consisted of PBMCs, obtained after 24 months of ibrutinib treatment. These receptor sequences come from a human donor with chronic lymphocytic leukemia.

The chain joins TRBV9 to TRBJ1-1; the D gene is possibly TRBD1 (5 bases). V was shortened by 3 bases and J by 2 bases, with 11 bases between the two germline ends. Germline CDR1 and CDR2: SGDLS and YYNGEE. The CDR3 runs 14 residues. CDR3 DNA sequence: TGTGCCAGCAGCGCGACAGATGATAACACTGAAGCTTTCTTT. The encoded protein is CASSATDDNTEAFF.

This clone was recorded a few times. The chain links TRBV19 to TRBJ2-7; no firm D call. Looked up from germline, CDR1 is LNHDA and CDR2 is SQIVND (reference sequence). The CDR3 is made up of 13 amino acids. V was pared by 5 bases and J by 3 bases, with 11 bases between. The CDR3, as DNA: TGTGCCAGTAGTCCCCGAACCGGCTACGAGCAGTACTTC. It codes for CASSPRTGYEQYF.

This clone was counted a few times. The chain carries TRBV19 and TRBJ2-7; D call uncertain. The CDR3 runs to 14 residues. Germline V CDR1 and CDR2: LNHDA, SQIVND (reference sequence). V lost 1 base and J lost 3, with 10 bases in between. As DNA, the CDR3 is TGTGCCAGTAGTATAGCGTTTAGTGGCTACGAGCAGTACTTC. This codes for CASSIAFSGYEQYF.

The genes are TRBV29-1 and TRBJ1-4, with TRBD1 matching 12 bases. The CDR3 runs 14 residues. The ends lost 3 bases at V and 8 bases at J; junction bases unmatched: 4. The V gene's germline CDR1 is SQVTM and CDR2 ANQGSEA. The DNA of the CDR3 is TGCAGCGTTGAGGGACAGGGGGCCTACGAAAAACTGTTTTTT. Translation gives CSVEGQGAYEKLFF.

This clone was seen once. J is TRBJ2-7 and V is TRBV2; no clear D gene. The germline CDR1 and CDR2 sequences are SNHLY and FYNNEI. V lost 6 bases, J lost 1 base, and 10 bases lay in between. CDR3 length: 13 amino acids. The CDR3 is CASSINRSYEQYF. The CDR3 DNA reads as TGTGCCAGCAGCATAAACCGGTCCTACGAGCAGTACTTC.

This clone showed up just once. The genes are TRBV4-2 and TRBJ2-1; TRBD2 agrees at 9 bases. Germline V lookup: CDR1 LGHNA, CDR2 YNFKEQ. V shed 0 bases, J shed 7 bases, and the junction held 10 bases outside the gene matches. The CDR3 extends over 17 amino acids. The chain's CDR3 is CASSQDLFAGGVNEQFF. The CDR3 nucleotides read TGTGCCAGCAGCCAAGATCTCTTTGCGGGAGGGGTGAATGAGCAGTTCTTC.